This T cell receptor (beta chain) was captured in a study of CD8 T cells in ankylosing spondylitis. There are many counts of this clonotype. TCRdb called the 5' RACE reads again in MiXCR, with one record for every CDR3 protein. The profile covers 130,000 or so distinct CDR3 sequences, with approximately 10% appearing a single time and 4.1% taken by the ten largest. The V end lost 6 bases, the J end lost 7 bases, and 6 bases lay between the germline ends. This CDR3 contains 11 residues. Per germline, CDR1 SNHLY and CDR2 FYNNEI. The sequence was collected from a female donor with ankylosing spondylitis or in good health (not recorded which). Sequenced material: blood, either unsorted or a sorted T cell fraction (not recorded which). The V and J genes are TRBV2 and TRBJ1-4; D gene uncertain. CDR3 sequence: CASRMGEKLFF. DNA of the CDR3: TGTGCCAGCAGGATGGGTGAAAAACTGTTTTTT. Looking up the rest from reference TRBV2 and TRBJ1-4 gives the full variable domain: EPEVTQTPSHQVTQMGQEVILRCVPISNHLYFYWYRQILGQKVEFLVSFYNNEISEKSEIFDDQFSVERPDGSNFTLKIRSTKLEDSAMYFCASRMGEKLFFGSGTQLSVL.